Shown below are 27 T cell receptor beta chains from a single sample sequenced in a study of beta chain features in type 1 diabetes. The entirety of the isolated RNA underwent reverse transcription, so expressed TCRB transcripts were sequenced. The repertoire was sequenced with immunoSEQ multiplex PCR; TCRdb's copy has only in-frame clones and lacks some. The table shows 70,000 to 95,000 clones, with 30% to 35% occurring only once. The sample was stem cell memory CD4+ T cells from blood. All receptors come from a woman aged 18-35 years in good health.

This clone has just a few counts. For the CDR3, the DNA is TGTGCCAGCAGCCAAGGGACTGTCGAGACCCAGTACTTC. This codes for CASSQGTVETQYF. The genes are TRBV7-2 and TRBJ2-5; perhaps TRBD2 as D (6 bases). Trimming stripped 5 bases from V and 5 bases from J, with 12 bases between. This CDR3 region has 13 residues. The V gene's germline CDR1 is SGHTA and CDR2 FQGNSA.

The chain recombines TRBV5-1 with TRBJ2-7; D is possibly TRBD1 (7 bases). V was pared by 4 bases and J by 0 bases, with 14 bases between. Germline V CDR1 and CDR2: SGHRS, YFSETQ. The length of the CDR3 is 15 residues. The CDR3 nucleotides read TGCGCCAGCAGCATGCAGGAGGGGGCCTCCTACGAGCAGTACTTC. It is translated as CASSMQEGASYEQYF.

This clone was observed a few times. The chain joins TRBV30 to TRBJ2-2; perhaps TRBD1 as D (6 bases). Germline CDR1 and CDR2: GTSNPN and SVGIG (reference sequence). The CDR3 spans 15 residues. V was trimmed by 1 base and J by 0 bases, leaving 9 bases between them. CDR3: CAWSGTATNTGELFF. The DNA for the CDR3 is TGTGCCTGGAGTGGGACAGCCACGAACACCGGGGAGCTGTTTTTT.

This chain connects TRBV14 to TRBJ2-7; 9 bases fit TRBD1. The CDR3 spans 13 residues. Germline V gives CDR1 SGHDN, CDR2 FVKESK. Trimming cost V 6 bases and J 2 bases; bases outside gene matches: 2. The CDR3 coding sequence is TGTGCCAGCAGTCGACAGGGGGCCTACGAGCAGTACTTC. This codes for CASSRQGAYEQYF.

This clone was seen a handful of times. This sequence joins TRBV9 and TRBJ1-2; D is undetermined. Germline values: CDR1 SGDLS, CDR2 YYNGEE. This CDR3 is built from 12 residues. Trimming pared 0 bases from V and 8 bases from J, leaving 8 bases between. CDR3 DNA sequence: TGTGCCAGCAGCGTAGCTACAGAGGGCTACACCTTC. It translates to CASSVATEGYTF.

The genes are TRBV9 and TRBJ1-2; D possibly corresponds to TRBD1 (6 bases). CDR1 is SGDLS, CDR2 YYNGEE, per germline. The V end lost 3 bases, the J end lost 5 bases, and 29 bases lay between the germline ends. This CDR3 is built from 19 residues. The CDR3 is CASSASLGTTTLSWYGYTF. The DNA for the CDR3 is TGTGCCAGCAGCGCTTCCCTCGGGACAACCACCCTAAGTTGGTATGGCTACACCTTC.

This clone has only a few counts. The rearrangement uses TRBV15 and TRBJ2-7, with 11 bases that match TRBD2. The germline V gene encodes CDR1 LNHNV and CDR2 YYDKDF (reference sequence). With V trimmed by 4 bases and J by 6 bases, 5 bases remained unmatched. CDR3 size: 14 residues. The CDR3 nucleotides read TGTGCCACCAGCAAGACTAGCGGGACCGTCGAGCAGTACTTC. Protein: CATSKTSGTVEQYF.

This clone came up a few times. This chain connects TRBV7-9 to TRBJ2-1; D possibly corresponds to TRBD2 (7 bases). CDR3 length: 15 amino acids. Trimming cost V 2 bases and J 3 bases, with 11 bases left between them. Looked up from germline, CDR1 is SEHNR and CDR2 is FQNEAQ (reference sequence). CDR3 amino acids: CASSLRGGRYNEQFF. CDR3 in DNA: TGTGCCAGCAGCTTAAGGGGGGGACGCTACAATGAGCAGTTCTTC. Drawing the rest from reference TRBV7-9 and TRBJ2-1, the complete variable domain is DTGVSQNPRHKITKRGQNVTFRCDPISEHNRLYWYRQTLGQGPEFLTYFQNEAQLEKSRLLSDRFSAERPKGSFSTLEIQRTEQGDSAMYLCASSLRGGRYNEQFFGPGTRLTVL.

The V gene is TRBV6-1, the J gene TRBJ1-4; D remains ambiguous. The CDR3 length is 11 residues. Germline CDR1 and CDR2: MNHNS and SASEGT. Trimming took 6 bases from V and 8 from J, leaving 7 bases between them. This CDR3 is CASRTREKLFF. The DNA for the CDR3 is TGTGCCAGCAGAACTAGGGAAAAACTGTTTTTT.

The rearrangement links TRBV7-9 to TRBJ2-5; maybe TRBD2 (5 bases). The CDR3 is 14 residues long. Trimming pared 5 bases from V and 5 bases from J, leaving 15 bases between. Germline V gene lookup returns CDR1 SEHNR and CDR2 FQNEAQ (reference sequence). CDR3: CASSPGEYPETQYF. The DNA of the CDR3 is TGTGCCAGCAGCCCTGGGGAGTACCCGGAGACCCAGTACTTC.

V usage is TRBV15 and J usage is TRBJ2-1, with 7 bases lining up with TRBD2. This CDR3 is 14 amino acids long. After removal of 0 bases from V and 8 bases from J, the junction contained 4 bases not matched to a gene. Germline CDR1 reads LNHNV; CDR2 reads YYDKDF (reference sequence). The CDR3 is CATSRDITSDEQFF. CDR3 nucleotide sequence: TGTGCCACCAGCAGAGATATCACTAGCGATGAGCAGTTCTTC.

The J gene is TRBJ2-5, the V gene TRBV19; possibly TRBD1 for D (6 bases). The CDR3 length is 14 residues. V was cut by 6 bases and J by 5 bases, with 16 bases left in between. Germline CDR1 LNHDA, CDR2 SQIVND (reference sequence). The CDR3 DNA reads TGTGCCAGTAGCCCACAGGGTGCGGACGAGACCCAGTACTTC. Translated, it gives CASSPQGADETQYF.

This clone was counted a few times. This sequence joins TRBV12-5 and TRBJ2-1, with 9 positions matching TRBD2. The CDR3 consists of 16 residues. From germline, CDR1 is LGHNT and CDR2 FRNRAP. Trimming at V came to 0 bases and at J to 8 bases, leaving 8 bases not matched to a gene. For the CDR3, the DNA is TGTGCTAGTGGTTTGGTACTAGGCGGGAGGGCCGATGAGCAGTTCTTC. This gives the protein CASGLVLGGRADEQFF. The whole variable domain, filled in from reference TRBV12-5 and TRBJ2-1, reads DARVTQTPRHKVTEMGQEVTMRCQPILGHNTVFWYRQTMMQGLELLAYFRNRAPLDDSGMPKDRFSAEMPDATLATLKIQPSEPRDSAVYFCASGLVLGGRADEQFFGPGTRLTVL.

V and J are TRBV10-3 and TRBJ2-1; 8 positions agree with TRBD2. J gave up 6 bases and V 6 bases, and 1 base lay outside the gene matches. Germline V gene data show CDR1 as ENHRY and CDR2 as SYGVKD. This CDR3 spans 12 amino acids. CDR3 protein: CAISRGGNEQFF. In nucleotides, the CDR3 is TGTGCCATCAGCCGGGGGGGCAATGAGCAGTTCTTC.

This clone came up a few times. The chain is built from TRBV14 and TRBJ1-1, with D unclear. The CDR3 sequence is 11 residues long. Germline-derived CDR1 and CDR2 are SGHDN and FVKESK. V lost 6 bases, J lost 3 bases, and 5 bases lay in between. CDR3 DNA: TGTGCCAGCAGTCTACACACTGAAGCTTTCTTT. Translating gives CASSLHTEAFF.

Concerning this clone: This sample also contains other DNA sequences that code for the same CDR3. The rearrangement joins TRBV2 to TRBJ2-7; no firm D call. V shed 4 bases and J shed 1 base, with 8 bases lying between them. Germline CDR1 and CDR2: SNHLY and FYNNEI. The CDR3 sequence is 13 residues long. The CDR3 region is CASSGQTSYEQYF. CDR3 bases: TGTGCCAGCAGTGGCCAGACATCCTACGAGCAGTACTTC.

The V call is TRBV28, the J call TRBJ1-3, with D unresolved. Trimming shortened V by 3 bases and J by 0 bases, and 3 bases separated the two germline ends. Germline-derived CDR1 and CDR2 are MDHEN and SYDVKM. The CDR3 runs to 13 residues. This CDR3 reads CASSFVSGNTIYF. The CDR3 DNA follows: TGTGCCAGCAGTTTCGTCTCTGGAAACACCATATATTTT.

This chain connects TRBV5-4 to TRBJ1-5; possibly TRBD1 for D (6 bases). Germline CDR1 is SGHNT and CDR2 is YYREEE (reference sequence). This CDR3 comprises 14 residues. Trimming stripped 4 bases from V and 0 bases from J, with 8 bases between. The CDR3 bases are TGTGCCAGCAGCCAGGACAGTAGCAATCAGCCCCAGCATTTT. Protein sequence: CASSQDSSNQPQHF.

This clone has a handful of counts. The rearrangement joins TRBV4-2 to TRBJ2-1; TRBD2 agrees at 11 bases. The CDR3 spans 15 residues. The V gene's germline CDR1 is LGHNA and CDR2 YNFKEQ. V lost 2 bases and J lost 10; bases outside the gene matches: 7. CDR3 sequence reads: CASSQRRLAGLEQFF. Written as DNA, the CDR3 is TGTGCCAGCAGCCAAAGGAGACTAGCGGGACTAGAGCAGTTCTTC.

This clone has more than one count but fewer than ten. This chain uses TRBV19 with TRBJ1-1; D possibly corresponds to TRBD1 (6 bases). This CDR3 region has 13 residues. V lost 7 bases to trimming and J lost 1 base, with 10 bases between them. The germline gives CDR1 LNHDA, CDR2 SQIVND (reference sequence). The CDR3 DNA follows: TGTGCCAGTAAAAACAGGGCGAACACTGAAGCTTTCTTT. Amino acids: CASKNRANTEAFF.

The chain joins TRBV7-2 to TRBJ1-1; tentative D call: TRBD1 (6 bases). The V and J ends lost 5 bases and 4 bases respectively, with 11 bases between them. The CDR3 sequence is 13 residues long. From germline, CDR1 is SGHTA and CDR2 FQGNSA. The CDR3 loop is CASSRQEGTEAFF. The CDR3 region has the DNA TGTGCCAGCAGCCGACAGGAAGGCACTGAAGCTTTCTTT.

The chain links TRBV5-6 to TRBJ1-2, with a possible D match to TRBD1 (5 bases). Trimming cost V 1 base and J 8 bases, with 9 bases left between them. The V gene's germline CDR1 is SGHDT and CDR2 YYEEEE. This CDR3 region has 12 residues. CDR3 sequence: CASSLLAGGYTF. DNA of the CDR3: TGTGCCAGCAGCTTGTTGGCAGGGGGCTACACCTTC.

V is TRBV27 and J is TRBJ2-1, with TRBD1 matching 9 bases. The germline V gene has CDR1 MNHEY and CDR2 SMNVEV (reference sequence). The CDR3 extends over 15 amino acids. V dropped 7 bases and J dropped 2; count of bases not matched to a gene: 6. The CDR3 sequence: CASINTGGAYNEQFF. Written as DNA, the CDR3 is TGTGCCAGCATTAACACAGGGGGCGCCTACAATGAGCAGTTCTTC.

The CDR3 sequence is CSGGTRGLVETQYF. The CDR3 region has the DNA TGCAGCGGGGGGACTAGAGGGCTGGTAGAGACCCAGTACTTC. The chain recombines TRBV29-1 with TRBJ2-5; the match to TRBD2 covers 8 bases. Germline loops: CDR1 SQVTM, CDR2 ANQGSEA. Trimming took 7 bases from V and 4 from J; bases not matched to a gene: 11. The CDR3 loop spans 14 amino acids. Full variable domain (outside the CDR3, taken from reference TRBV29-1 and TRBJ2-5): SAVISQKPSRDICQRGTSLTIQCQVDSQVTMMFWYRQQPGQSLTLIATANQGSEATYESGFVIDKFPISRPNLTFSTLTVSNMSPEDSSIYLCSGGTRGLVETQYFGPGTRLLVL.

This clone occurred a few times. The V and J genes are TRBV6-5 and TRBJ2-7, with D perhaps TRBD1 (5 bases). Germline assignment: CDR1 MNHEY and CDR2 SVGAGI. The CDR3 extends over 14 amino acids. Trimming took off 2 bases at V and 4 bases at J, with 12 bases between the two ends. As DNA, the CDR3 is TGTGCCAGCAGTTACCGACAGTCCGCTTACGAGCAGTACTTC. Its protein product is CASSYRQSAYEQYF.

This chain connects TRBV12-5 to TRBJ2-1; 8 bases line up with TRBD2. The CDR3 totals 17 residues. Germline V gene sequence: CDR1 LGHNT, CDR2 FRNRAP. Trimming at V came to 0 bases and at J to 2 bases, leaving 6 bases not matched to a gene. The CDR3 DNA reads TGTGCTAGTGGTTTGGTAATTAGCGGGGTAACCTACAATGAGCAGTTCTTC. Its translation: CASGLVISGVTYNEQFF.

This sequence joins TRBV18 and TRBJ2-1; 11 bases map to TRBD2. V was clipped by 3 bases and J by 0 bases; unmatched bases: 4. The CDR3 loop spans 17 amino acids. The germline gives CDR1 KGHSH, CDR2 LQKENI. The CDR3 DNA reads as TGTGCCAGCTCACCTCTTAGCGGGGGGGTCTCCTACAATGAGCAGTTCTTC. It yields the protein CASSPLSGGVSYNEQFF.